This T cell receptor (beta chain) was identified in a study of CD8+CD57+ T cells in acquired aplastic anemia. Patients picked for sequencing had shown CD8+CD57+ cell expansion detected by flow cytometry. TCR beta VDJ and CDR3 were profiled, and genomic DNA was the template. TCRdb re-called the reads with MiXCR, one entry per CDR3 protein. Among roughly 93,000 distinct CDR3 sequences listed, 55% to 75% were seen once. The V gene's germline CDR1 is SEHNR and CDR2 FQNEAQ (reference sequence). Trimming removed 5 bases from V and 9 bases from J; junction bases left unmatched: 3. CDR3 length equals 12 residues.

Sequenced: sorted CD4+, CD8+, or CD8+CD57+ T cells (not recorded which) from PBMCs. The sequence was collected from a human donor with aplastic anemia. The chain carries TRBV7-9 and TRBJ2-7, with 11 bases identical to TRBD2. The CDR3 region has the DNA TGTGCCAGCAGCCCTGGACTAGCGGGGCAGTACTTC. Translation gives CASSPGLAGQYF.